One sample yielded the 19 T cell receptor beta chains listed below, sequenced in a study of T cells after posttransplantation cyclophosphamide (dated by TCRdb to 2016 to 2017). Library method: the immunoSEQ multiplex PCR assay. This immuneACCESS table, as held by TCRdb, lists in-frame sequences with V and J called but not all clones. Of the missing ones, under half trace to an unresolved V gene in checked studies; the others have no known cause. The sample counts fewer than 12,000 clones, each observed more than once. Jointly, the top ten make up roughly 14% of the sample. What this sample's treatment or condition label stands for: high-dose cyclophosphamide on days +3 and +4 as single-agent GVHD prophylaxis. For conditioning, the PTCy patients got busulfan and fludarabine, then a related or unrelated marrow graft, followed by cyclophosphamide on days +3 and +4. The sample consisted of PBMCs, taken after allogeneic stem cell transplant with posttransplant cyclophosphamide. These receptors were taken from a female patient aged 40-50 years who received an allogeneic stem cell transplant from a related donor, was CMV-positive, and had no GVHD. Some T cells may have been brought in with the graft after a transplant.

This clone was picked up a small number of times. The CDR3 protein is CASSYTGKVGETQYF. CDR3 nucleotide sequence: TGTGCCAGCAGCTACACAGGGAAGGTCGGAGAGACCCAGTACTTC. This chain joins TRBV9 and TRBJ2-5; tentatively, D is TRBD1 (6 bases). Germline V gives CDR1 SGDLS, CDR2 YYNGEE. This CDR3 is built from 15 residues. Trimming left V 4 bases short and J 4 bases short, with 17 bases between.

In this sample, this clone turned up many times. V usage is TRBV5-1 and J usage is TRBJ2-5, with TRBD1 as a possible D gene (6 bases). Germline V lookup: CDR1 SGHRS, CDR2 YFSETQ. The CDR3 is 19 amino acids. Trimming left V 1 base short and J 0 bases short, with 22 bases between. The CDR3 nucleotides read TGCGCCAGCAGCTTGTTGGGACATATCAAATATCGAAACCAAGAGACCCAGTACTTC. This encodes CASSLLGHIKYRNQETQYF. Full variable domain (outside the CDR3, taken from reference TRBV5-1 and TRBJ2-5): KAGVTQTPRYLIKTRGQQVTLSCSPISGHRSVSWYQQTPGQGLQFLFEYFSETQRNKGNFPGRFSGRQFSNSRSEMNVSTLELGDSALYLCASSLLGHIKYRNQETQYFGPGTRLLVL.

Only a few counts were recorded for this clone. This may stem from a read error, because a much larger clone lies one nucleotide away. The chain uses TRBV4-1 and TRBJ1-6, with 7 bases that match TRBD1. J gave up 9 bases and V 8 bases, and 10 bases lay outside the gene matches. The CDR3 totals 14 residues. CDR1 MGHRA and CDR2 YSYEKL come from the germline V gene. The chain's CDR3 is CASGKTGLGSPLHF. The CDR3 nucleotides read TGCGCCAGCGGCAAGACAGGGCTCGGTTCACCCCTCCACTTT.

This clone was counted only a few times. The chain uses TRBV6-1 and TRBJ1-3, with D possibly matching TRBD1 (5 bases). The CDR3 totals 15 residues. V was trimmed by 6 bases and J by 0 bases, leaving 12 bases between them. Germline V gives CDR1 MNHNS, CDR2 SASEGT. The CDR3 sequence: CASSLTQDSGNTIYF. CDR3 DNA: TGTGCCAGCAGCCTAACACAGGACTCTGGAAACACCATATATTTT.

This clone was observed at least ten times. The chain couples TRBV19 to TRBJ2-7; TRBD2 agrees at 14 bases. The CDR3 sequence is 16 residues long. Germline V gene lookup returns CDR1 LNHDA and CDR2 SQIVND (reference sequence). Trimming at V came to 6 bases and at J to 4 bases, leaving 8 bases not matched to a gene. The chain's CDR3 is CASSQGLAGDFYEQYF. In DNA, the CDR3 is TGTGCCAGTAGCCAGGGACTAGCGGGAGACTTTTACGAGCAGTACTTC.

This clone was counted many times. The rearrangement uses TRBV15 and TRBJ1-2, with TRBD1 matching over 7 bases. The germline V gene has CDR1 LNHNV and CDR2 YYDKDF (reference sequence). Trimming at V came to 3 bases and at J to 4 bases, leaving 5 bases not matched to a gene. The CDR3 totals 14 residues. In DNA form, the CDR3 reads TGTGCCACCAGCAGTAGGGACAGCCTCTATGGCTACACCTTC. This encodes CATSSRDSLYGYTF.

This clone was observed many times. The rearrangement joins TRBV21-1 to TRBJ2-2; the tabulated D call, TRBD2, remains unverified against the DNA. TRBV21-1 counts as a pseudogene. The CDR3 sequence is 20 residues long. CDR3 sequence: CASSKEVRLAGPSNTGELFF. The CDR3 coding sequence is TGTGCCAGCAGCAAAGAAGTTCGACTAGCGGGGCCTTCGAACACCGGGGAGCTGTTTTTT.

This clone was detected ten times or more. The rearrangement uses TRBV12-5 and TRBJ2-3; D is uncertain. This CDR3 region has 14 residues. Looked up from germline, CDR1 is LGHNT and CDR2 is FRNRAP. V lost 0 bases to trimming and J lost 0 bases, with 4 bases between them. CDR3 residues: CASGLVRSTDTQYF. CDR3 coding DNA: TGTGCTAGTGGTTTGGTCAGGAGCACAGATACGCAGTATTTT.

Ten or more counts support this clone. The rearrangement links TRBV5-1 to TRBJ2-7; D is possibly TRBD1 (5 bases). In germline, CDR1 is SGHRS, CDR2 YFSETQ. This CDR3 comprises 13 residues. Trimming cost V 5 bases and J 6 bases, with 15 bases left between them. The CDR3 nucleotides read TGCGCCAGCAGGGATGGGGCAAGAGCCGAGCAGTACTTC. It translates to CASRDGARAEQYF.

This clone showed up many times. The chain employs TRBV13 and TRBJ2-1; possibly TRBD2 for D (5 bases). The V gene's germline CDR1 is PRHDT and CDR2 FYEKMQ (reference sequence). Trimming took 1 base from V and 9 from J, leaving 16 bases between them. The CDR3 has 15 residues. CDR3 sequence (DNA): TGTGCCAGCAGCTTAGACCCTCGGGGTAGCGCTGAGCAGTTCTTC. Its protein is CASSLDPRGSAEQFF. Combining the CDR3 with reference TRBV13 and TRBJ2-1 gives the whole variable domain AAGVIQSPRHLIKEKRETATLKCYPIPRHDTVYWYQQGPGQDPQFLISFYEKMQSDKGSIPDRFSAQQFSDYHSELNMSSLELGDSALYFCASSLDPRGSAEQFFGPGTRLTVL.

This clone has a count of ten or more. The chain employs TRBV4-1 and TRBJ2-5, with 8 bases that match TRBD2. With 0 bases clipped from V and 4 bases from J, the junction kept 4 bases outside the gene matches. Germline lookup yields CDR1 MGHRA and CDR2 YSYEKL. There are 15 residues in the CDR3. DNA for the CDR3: TGCGCCAGCAGCCAAGATGCGGCGGGGGGAGAGACCCAGTACTTC. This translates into CASSQDAAGGETQYF.

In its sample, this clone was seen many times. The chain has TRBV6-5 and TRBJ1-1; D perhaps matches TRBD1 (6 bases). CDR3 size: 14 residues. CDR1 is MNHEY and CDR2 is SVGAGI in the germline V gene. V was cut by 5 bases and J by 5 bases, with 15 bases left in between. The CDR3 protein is CASSGSTGSTEAFF. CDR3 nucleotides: TGTGCCAGCAGTGGGTCCACAGGGTCGACTGAAGCTTTCTTT.

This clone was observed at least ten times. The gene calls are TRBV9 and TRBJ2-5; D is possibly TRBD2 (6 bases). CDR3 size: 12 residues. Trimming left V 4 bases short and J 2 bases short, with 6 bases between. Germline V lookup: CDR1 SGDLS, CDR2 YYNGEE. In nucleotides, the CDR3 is TGTGCCAGCAGCAGCGGGCAAGAGACCCAGTACTTC. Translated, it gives CASSSGQETQYF.

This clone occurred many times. In DNA, the CDR3 is TGCGCCAGCAGCTCCAGCGGGTCGAGCTCCTACGAGCAGTACTTC. Encoded protein: CASSSSGSSSYEQYF. V gene TRBV5-1 combines with J gene TRBJ2-7, with a weak D call TRBD2 (6 bases). This CDR3 is built from 15 residues. Looked up from germline, CDR1 is SGHRS and CDR2 is YFSETQ. Trimming removed 3 bases at V and 0 bases at J, with 13 bases between. Supplemented by reference TRBV5-1 and TRBJ2-7, the full variable domain reads KAGVTQTPRYLIKTRGQQVTLSCSPISGHRSVSWYQQTPGQGLQFLFEYFSETQRNKGNFPGRFSGRQFSNSRSEMNVSTLELGDSALYLCASSSSGSSSYEQYFGPGTRLTVT.

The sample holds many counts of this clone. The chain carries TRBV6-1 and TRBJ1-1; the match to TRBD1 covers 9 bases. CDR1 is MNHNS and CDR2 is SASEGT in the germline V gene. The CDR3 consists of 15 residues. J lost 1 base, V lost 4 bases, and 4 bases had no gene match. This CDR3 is CASSVQGATNTEAFF. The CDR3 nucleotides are TGTGCCAGCAGTGTACAGGGGGCCACGAACACTGAAGCTTTCTTT.

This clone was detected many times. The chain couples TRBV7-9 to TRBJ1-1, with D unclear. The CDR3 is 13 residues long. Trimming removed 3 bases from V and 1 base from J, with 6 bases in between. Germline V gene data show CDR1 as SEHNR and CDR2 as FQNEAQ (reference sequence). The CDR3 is CASSLAANTEAFF. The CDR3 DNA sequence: TGTGCCAGCAGCTTGGCTGCGAACACTGAAGCTTTCTTT.

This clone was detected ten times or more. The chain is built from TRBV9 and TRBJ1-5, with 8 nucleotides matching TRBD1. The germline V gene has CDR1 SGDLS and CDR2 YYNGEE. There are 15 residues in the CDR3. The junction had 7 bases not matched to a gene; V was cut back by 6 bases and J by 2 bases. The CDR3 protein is CASKMTGQGNQPQHF. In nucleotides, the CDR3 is TGTGCCAGCAAAATGACGGGACAGGGCAATCAGCCCCAGCATTTT.

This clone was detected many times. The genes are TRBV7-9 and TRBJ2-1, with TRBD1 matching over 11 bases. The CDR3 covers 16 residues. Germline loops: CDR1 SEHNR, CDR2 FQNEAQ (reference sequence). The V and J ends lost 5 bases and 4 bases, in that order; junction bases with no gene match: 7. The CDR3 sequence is CASSHRGQGEYNEQFF. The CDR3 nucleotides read TGTGCCAGCAGCCATAGGGGACAGGGGGAATACAATGAGCAGTTCTTC.

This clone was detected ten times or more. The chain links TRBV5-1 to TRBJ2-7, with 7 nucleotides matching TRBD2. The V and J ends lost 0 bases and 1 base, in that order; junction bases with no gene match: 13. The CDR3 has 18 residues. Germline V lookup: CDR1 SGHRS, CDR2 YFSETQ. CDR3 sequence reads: CASSLGRSGKGSSYEQYF. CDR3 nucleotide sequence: TGCGCCAGCAGCTTGGGGAGGAGCGGGAAGGGGTCTTCCTACGAGCAGTACTTC.